Listed below are T cell receptor beta chains from one sample, sequenced in a study of regulatory T cells in long-lasting Graves disease. Each CDR3 protein gets one entry after TCRdb re-called the multiplex PCR reads with MiXCR. Among approximately 400,000 distinct CDR3 sequences, approximately 15% were seen once, and the ten largest hold approximately 15%. This same sample was also taken into another study, of T cells in Graves' hyperthyroidism and ophthalmopathy.

Sequences were derived from peripheral blood mononuclear cells (PBMCs), sampled at new diagnosis, from a patient treated with antithyroid drugs. These receptor sequences come from a woman aged 25 to 39 with Graves disease. Each CDR3 is given with its conserved first and last residue. A D gene is named only where the DNA matches it firmly. Size values are once, few and many counts, or a class for expanded clones, and some rows have none.

CDR3,DNA,size,D,V,length,J
CATSEVRGSAETQYF,TGTGCCACCAGTGAGGTCAGGGGAAGTGCGGAGACCCAGTACTTC,many,-,TRBV24-1,15,TRBJ2-5
CASSLGLAVEQFF,TGTGCCAGCAGTTTAGGACTAGCGGTTGAGCAGTTCTTC,few,TRBD2,TRBV28,13,TRBJ2-1
CASSYRNTEAFF,TGTGCCAGCAGTTACAGGAACACTGAAGCTTTCTTT,many,-,TRBV6-5,12,TRBJ1-1
CAISESGTSGYNEQFF,TGTGCCATCAGTGAGTCCGGGACTAGCGGTTACAATGAGCAGTTCTTC,-,TRBD2,TRBV10-3,16,TRBJ2-1
CASSGASGPANEQFF,TGTGCCAGCAGCGGAGCTAGCGGCCCTGCGAATGAGCAGTTCTTC,-,TRBD2,TRBV9,15,TRBJ2-1
CASSYLGLADTDTQYF,TGTGCCAGCAGTTATCTCGGACTAGCGGACACAGATACGCAGTATTTT,-,TRBD2,TRBV6-5,16,TRBJ2-3
CASSYPGSGRDTQYF,TGTGCCAGCAGTTACCCGGGTAGCGGGAGAGATACGCAGTATTTT,many,TRBD2,TRBV27,15,TRBJ2-3
CASSLSGFRGVTYNEQFF,TGTGCCAGCAGTTTAAGCGGCTTCAGGGGTGTGACCTACAATGAGCAGTTCTTC,many,-,TRBV28,18,TRBJ2-1
CSARAGLAGGINEQFF,TGCAGTGCTAGAGCCGGACTAGCGGGAGGAATTAATGAGCAGTTCTTC,few,TRBD2,TRBV20-1,16,TRBJ2-1
CASTDRGLRNSPLHF,TGTGCCAGTACCGACAGGGGGCTGAGGAATTCACCCCTCCACTTT,few,TRBD1,TRBV19,15,TRBJ1-6
CASSLYQAEQYF,TGTGCCAGCAGTCTCTATCAAGCGGAGCAGTACTTC,few,-,TRBV28,12,TRBJ2-7
CASSQTEQGALSYGYTF,TGCGCCAGCAGCCAAACCGAACAGGGGGCCCTTTCCTATGGCTACACCTTC,-,TRBD1,TRBV4-1,17,TRBJ1-2
CASDRHYSNQPQHF,TGTGCCAGCGACAGACACTATAGCAATCAGCCCCAGCATTTT,many,-,TRBV12-3/TRBV12-4,14,TRBJ1-5
CASSHGPRGQPQHF,TGCGCCAGCAGCCACGGACCCAGGGGTCAGCCCCAGCATTTT,few,-,TRBV4-1,14,TRBJ1-5
CASHRTPSNQPQHF,TGTGCCAGCCACCGGACGCCTAGCAATCAGCCCCAGCATTTT,many,-,TRBV28,14,TRBJ1-5
CASSVGGVSEQYF,TGTGCCAGCAGCGTAGGCGGGGTGTCCGAGCAGTACTTC,few,-,TRBV9,13,TRBJ2-7
CASSHAVTSGAFESAPLHF,TGTGCCAGCAGCCACGCCGTTACCTCAGGGGCCTTTGAATCGGCACCCCTCCACTTT,few,-,TRBV7-2,19,TRBJ1-6
CAWSVSGGHSSGANVLTF,TGTGCCTGGAGTGTATCGGGGGGCCACAGCTCTGGGGCCAACGTCCTGACTTTC,few,-,TRBV30,18,TRBJ2-6
CASHSGNTIYF,TGTGCCAGCCACTCTGGAAACACCATATATTTT,many,-,TRBV28,11,TRBJ1-3
CASSFLAGGNTGELFF,TGTGCCAGCAGCTTTCTAGCGGGAGGGAACACCGGGGAGCTGTTTTTT,many,TRBD2,TRBV5-5,16,TRBJ2-2
CAWRQQFFEKLFF,TGTGCCTGGAGGCAACAGTTTTTTGAAAAACTGTTTTTT,many,-,TRBV30,13,TRBJ1-4
CASSLGPGQASYEQYF,TGTGCCAGCAGCTTAGGTCCGGGACAAGCGTCCTACGAGCAGTACTTC,many,-,TRBV11-3,16,TRBJ2-7
CASSPEGEGGTEAFF,TGCGCCAGCAGCCCGGAAGGGGAAGGGGGCACTGAAGCTTTCTTT,many,-,TRBV5-1,15,TRBJ1-1
CASSSGTSGSNPAYNEQFF,TGTGCCAGCAGCTCGGGGACTAGCGGATCCAACCCAGCCTACAATGAGCAGTTCTTC,many,TRBD2,TRBV7-6,19,TRBJ2-1